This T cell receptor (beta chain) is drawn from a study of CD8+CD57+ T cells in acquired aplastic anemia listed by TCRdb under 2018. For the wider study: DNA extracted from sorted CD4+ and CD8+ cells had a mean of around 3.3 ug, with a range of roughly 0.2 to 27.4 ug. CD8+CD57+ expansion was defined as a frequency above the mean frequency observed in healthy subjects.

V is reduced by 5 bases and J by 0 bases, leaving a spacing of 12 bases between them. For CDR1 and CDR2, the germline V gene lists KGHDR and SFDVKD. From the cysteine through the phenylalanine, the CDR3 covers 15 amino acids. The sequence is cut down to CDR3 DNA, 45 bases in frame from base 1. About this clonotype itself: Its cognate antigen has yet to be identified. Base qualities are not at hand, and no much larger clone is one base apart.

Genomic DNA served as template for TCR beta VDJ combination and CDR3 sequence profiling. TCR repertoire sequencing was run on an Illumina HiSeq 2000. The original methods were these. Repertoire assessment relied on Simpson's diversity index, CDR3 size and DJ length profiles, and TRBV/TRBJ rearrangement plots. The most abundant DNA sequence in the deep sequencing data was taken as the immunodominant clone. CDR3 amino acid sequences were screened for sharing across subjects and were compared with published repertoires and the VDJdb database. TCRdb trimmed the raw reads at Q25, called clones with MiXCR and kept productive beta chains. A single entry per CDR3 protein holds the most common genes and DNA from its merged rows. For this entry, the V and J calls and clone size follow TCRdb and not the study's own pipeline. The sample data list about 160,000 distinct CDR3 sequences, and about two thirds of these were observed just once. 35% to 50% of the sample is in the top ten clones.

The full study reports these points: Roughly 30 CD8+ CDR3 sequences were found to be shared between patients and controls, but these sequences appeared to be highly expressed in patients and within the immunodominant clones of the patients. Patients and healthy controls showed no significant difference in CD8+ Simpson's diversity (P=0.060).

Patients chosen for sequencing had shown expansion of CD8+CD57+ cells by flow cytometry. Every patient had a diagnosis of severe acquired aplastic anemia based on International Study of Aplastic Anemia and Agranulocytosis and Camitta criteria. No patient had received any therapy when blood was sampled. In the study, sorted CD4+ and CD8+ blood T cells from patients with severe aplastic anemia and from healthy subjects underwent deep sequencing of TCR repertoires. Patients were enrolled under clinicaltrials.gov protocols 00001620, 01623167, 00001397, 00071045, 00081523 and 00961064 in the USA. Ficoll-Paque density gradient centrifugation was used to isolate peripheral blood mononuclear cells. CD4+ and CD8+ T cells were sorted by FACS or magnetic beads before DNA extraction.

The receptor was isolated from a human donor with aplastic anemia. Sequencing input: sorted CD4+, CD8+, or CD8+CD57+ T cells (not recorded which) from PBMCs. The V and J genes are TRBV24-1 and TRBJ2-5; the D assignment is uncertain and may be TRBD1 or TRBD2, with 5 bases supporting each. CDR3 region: CATSAGTGYQETQYF. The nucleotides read TGTGCCACCAGTGCCGGGACGGGTTACCAAGAGACCCAGTACTTC.